One and the same sample provided the 2 T cell receptor beta chains below, sequenced in a study of beta chain features in type 1 diabetes. Study observations and caveats: Significant though moderate, a shortening of TCRB CDR3s appeared in all four CD4+ subsets of Type 1 diabetes patients.

Antigen specificity for these receptors is unknown. The study reverse transcribed the entire isolated RNA, so it sequenced expressed TCRB transcripts. Measured with immunoSEQ multiplex PCR; TCRdb has only the in-frame clones, and not every one. The sample holds over 300,000 clones, approximately 9.7% seen once. Input material: central memory CD4+ T cells from blood. The receptors derive from a man younger than 40 with type 1 diabetes.

V usage is TRBV10-2 and J usage is TRBJ1-4; D remains ambiguous. The length of the CDR3 is 15 residues. The germline CDR1 and CDR2 sequences are WSHSY and SAAADI. Deletions cut 0 bases from V and 8 bases from J, with 13 bases between. CDR3 loop: CASSESVPSLEKLFF. The CDR3 nucleotides are TGCGCCAGCAGTGAGTCGGTACCGAGTTTAGAAAAACTGTTTTTT.

This clone was detected once. V gene TRBV6-6 combines with J gene TRBJ2-1, with D perhaps matching TRBD2 (6 bases). Germline loops: CDR1 MNHNY, CDR2 SVGAGI (reference sequence). V lost 7 bases, J lost 0 bases, and 16 bases lay in between. The CDR3 runs 16 residues. The CDR3 DNA is TGTGCCAGCACTCCAAGGGCCGGGAGCTCCTACAATGAGCAGTTCTTC. This codes for CASTPRAGSSYNEQFF.